The 29 T cell receptor beta chains in this list originate from one sample, sequenced in a study of cytomegalovirus exposure and HLA in healthy donors. Use of 60 Vbeta and 13 Jbeta primers characterized the PCR. Libraries were prepared by immunoSEQ multiplex PCR; TCRdb keeps only in-frame clonotypes and omits some of them. The data show fewer than 100,000 clones, around 68% seen once. Specimen: PBMCs. The receptors originated from a female donor in good health and CMV-seronegative.

This chain connects TRBV7-9 to TRBJ1-3, with a possible D match to TRBD1 (6 bases). Trimming took 0 bases from V and 2 from J, leaving 8 bases between them. CDR3 length: 15 amino acids. CDR1 and CDR2 from the germline V gene are SEHNR and FQNEAQ (reference sequence). The CDR3 loop reads CASSLARGTGNTIYF. The CDR3 DNA sequence: TGTGCCAGCAGCTTAGCGAGGGGGACTGGAAACACCATATATTTT.

The V gene is TRBV6-6, the J gene TRBJ2-7; a weak D match, TRBD2 (6 bases). Per germline, CDR1 MNHNY and CDR2 SVGAGI (reference sequence). Trimming stripped 2 bases from V and 0 bases from J, with 14 bases between. The CDR3 has 16 amino acids. The CDR3 nucleotides are TGTGCCAGCAGTTACCGCCCTCACGGGAGCTCCTACGAGCAGTACTTC. As protein: CASSYRPHGSSYEQYF.

The V call is TRBV7-9, the J call TRBJ2-7; TRBD1 is a possible D gene (6 bases). The germline V gene encodes CDR1 SEHNR and CDR2 FQNEAQ (reference sequence). V was shortened by 3 bases and J by 5 bases, with 17 bases between the two germline ends. The CDR3 extends over 15 amino acids. CDR3 region: CASSLVQVGGDEQYF. The CDR3 DNA sequence: TGTGCCAGCAGCTTGGTCCAAGTTGGGGGCGACGAGCAGTACTTC.

V usage is TRBV25-1 and J usage is TRBJ2-1; 8 nucleotides agree with TRBD2. Germline V gene lookup returns CDR1 MGHDK and CDR2 SYGVNS. CDR3 length equals 16 residues. Losses at the gene ends were 6 bases for V and 3 bases for J; bases not matched to a gene: 10. In DNA form, the CDR3 reads TGTGCCAGCAGCGTTGGGCTAGCGGGCAGCTACAATGAGCAGTTCTTC. It codes for CASSVGLAGSYNEQFF.

The chain uses TRBV28 and TRBJ2-3; TRBD2 might be the D (6 bases). From germline, CDR1 is MDHEN and CDR2 SYDVKM. This CDR3 spans 15 amino acids. The V end was cut by 6 bases, the J end by 5 bases, with 18 bases between. The CDR3 sequence: CASSNSGVEVDTQYF. For the CDR3, the DNA is TGTGCCAGCAGCAATAGCGGAGTGGAGGTAGATACGCAGTATTTT.

This clone was counted a few times. Relative to the germline gene, one junction end is altered; a read error may explain this. This chain connects TRBV7-7 to TRBJ2-1, with a weak D call TRBD2 (5 bases). The CDR3 loop spans 15 amino acids. Germline-derived CDR1 and CDR2 are SSHAT and FNYEAQ (reference sequence). CDR3 bases: TGTGCTAGCAGCTTAATCGCGGGCCCGTCTAGTGAGCAGTTCTTC. Translated, it gives CASSLIAGPSSEQFF.

The chain has TRBV9 and TRBJ2-3, with D possibly matching TRBD1 (5 bases). V was trimmed by 4 bases and J by 2 bases, leaving 14 bases between them. Germline V gene sequence: CDR1 SGDLS, CDR2 YYNGEE. This CDR3 has 15 amino acids. CDR3 in amino acids: CASSRQGLDTDTQYF. DNA of the CDR3: TGTGCCAGCAGCCGCCAGGGTTTGGACACAGATACGCAGTATTTT.

The chain has TRBV5-4 and TRBJ2-2, with D uncertain. Germline V gene lookup returns CDR1 SGHNT and CDR2 YYREEE (reference sequence). The CDR3 totals 14 residues. The ends were cut back, 0 bases at V and 3 bases at J, with 6 bases in the middle. CDR3 in DNA: TGTGCCAGCAGCTTGGATCTTGACACCGGGGAGCTGTTTTTT. Translating it yields CASSLDLDTGELFF. Variable domain in full (rest from reference TRBV5-4 and TRBJ2-2): ETGVTQSPTHLIKTRGQQVTLRCSSQSGHNTVSWYQQALGQGPQFIFQYYREEENGRGNFPPRFSGLQFPNYSSELNVNALELDDSALYLCASSLDLDTGELFFGEGSRLTVL.

In this sample, this clone turned up once. The chain carries TRBV29-1 and TRBJ2-1, with TRBD1 matching over 9 bases. Germline V gene data show CDR1 as SQVTM and CDR2 as ANQGSEA. J lost 4 bases, V lost 6 bases, and 4 bases had no gene match. The CDR3 consists of 13 residues. The DNA of the CDR3 is TGCAGCGTCCGGGACAGGGCTTACAATGAGCAGTTCTTC. Its translation: CSVRDRAYNEQFF.

The chain recombines TRBV28 with TRBJ1-5; the D is unclear. V was cut by 10 bases and J by 3 bases, with 13 bases left in between. In germline, CDR1 is MDHEN, CDR2 SYDVKM. The CDR3 runs 13 residues. The CDR3 is CATDLGFNQPQHF. In nucleotides, the CDR3 is TGTGCCACCGACTTGGGTTTCAATCAGCCCCAGCATTTT.

The chain uses TRBV28 and TRBJ1-5, with 8 bases aligning to TRBD1. Losses at the gene ends were 3 bases for V and 3 bases for J; bases not matched to a gene: 4. The CDR3 extends over 15 amino acids. The germline gives CDR1 MDHEN, CDR2 SYDVKM. CDR3 sequence reads: CASSFSDRDNQPQHF. The CDR3 nucleotides read TGTGCCAGCAGTTTTTCGGACAGGGACAATCAGCCCCAGCATTTT.

This clone has more than one count but fewer than ten. The V call is TRBV2, the J call TRBJ1-1; 8 bases map to TRBD1. Germline CDR1 is SNHLY and CDR2 is FYNNEI. V was pared by 5 bases and J by 11 bases, with 4 bases of the junction left unmatched. CDR3 length: 11 residues. The CDR3 region has the DNA TGTGCCAGCAGTCCGGACAGGGTGGCTTTCTTT. It translates to CASSPDRVAFF.

This clone showed up just a few times. This sequence joins TRBV6-5 and TRBJ2-3, with D possibly being TRBD2 (5 bases). CDR1 is MNHEY and CDR2 is SVGAGI in the germline V gene. V lost 0 bases, J lost 5 bases, and 15 bases lay in between. The CDR3 loop spans 16 amino acids. The CDR3: CASSYSLGPAGDTQYF. As DNA, the CDR3 is TGTGCCAGCAGTTACTCGCTCGGCCCTGCGGGAGATACGCAGTATTTT.

The chain couples TRBV9 to TRBJ1-1; TRBD1 matches at 8 bases. This CDR3 is 14 amino acids long. V dropped 0 bases and J dropped 8; count of bases not matched to a gene: 6. Germline V CDR1 and CDR2: SGDLS, YYNGEE. The CDR3 nucleotides read TGTGCCAGCAGCGTAGCAGGGGGCGACCCGGAAGCTTTCTTT. It translates to CASSVAGGDPEAFF.

The gene calls are TRBV5-6 and TRBJ2-7, with TRBD1 matching over 9 bases. The junction had 2 bases not matched to a gene; V was cut back by 1 base and J by 3 bases. Germline assignment: CDR1 SGHDT and CDR2 YYEEEE. The CDR3 has 14 residues. In nucleotides, the CDR3 is TGTGCCAGCAGCTTGCGGACAGGGGACTACGAGCAGTACTTC. Encoded protein: CASSLRTGDYEQYF.

The rearrangement uses TRBV4-3 and TRBJ2-5, with 7 bases matching TRBD1. This CDR3 is built from 15 residues. V gave up 1 base and J gave up 0 bases; unmatched junction bases: 2. In germline, CDR1 is LGHNA, CDR2 YSLEER. The CDR3 nucleotides read TGCGCCAGCAGCCAAGGGACAGGCGACCAAGAGACCCAGTACTTC. It encodes CASSQGTGDQETQYF.

V and J are TRBV6-4 and TRBJ1-2; possibly TRBD1 for D (6 bases). Trimming removed 5 bases from V and 6 bases from J, with 13 bases in between. Per germline, CDR1 MRHNA and CDR2 SNTAGT. This CDR3 comprises 13 residues. This chain's CDR3 is CASSPTGIDGYTF. Here the CDR3 DNA reads TGTGCCAGCAGTCCAACAGGGATCGATGGCTACACCTTC.

In its sample, this clone was seen once. The chain uses TRBV19 and TRBJ2-1, with TRBD2 matching 7 bases. CDR1 and CDR2 from the germline V gene are LNHDA and SQIVND (reference sequence). The CDR3 loop spans 12 amino acids. The trim removed 10 bases at V and 7 bases at J, leaving 7 bases unmatched. CDR3 amino acids: CATSPAGNEQFF. The CDR3 DNA reads TGTGCCACCTCCCCAGCGGGGAATGAGCAGTTCTTC.

The genes are TRBV27 and TRBJ2-7, with TRBD2 identical over 7 bases. Trimming cost V 6 bases and J 3 bases; bases outside gene matches: 8. The CDR3 consists of 14 residues. The germline CDR1 and CDR2 sequences are MNHEY and SMNVEV (reference sequence). DNA for the CDR3: TGTGCCAGCAGCCGGGCTAGCGGTAGCTACGAGCAGTACTTC. Its protein is CASSRASGSYEQYF.

The V gene is TRBV4-1, the J gene TRBJ2-1; 9 positions match TRBD2. Looked up from germline, CDR1 is MGHRA and CDR2 is YSYEKL. The junction had 7 bases not matched to a gene; V was cut back by 0 bases and J by 4 bases. This CDR3 spans 17 amino acids. In DNA, the CDR3 is TGCGCCAGCAGCCAAGATAGGGAGACTAGCGGTTACAATGAGCAGTTCTTC. Translation gives CASSQDRETSGYNEQFF.

This sequence joins TRBV5-6 and TRBJ2-7, with D perhaps matching TRBD1 (5 bases). CDR3 length: 12 amino acids. Trimming pared 2 bases from V and 6 bases from J, leaving 9 bases between. In germline, CDR1 is SGHDT, CDR2 YYEEEE. Written as DNA, the CDR3 is TGTGCCAGCAGCTTCCCGCAGGGCGAGCAGTACTTC. Amino acids: CASSFPQGEQYF.

In its sample, this clone was seen a few times. V is TRBV2 and J is TRBJ1-3, with D tentatively TRBD1 (6 bases). Germline V lookup: CDR1 SNHLY, CDR2 FYNNEI. Trimming left V 6 bases short and J 0 bases short, with 15 bases between. The CDR3 loop spans 16 amino acids. CDR3 loop: CASSAQLGGSGNTIYF. DNA of the CDR3: TGTGCCAGCAGCGCTCAGCTAGGGGGCTCTGGAAACACCATATATTTT.

The chain couples TRBV29-1 to TRBJ1-4; D not resolved. Trimming took off 8 bases at V and 1 base at J, with 11 bases between the two ends. This CDR3 spans 13 amino acids. Germline V gene lookup returns CDR1 SQVTM and CDR2 ANQGSEA. The CDR3 DNA reads as TGCAGCACCCGACGCGGAACTAATGAAAAACTGTTTTTT. Protein: CSTRRGTNEKLFF. Full variable domain (missing parts from reference TRBV29-1 and TRBJ1-4): SAVISQKPSRDICQRGTSLTIQCQVDSQVTMMFWYRQQPGQSLTLIATANQGSEATYESGFVIDKFPISRPNLTFSTLTVSNMSPEDSSIYLCSTRRGTNEKLFFGSGTQLSVL.

This clone was counted between two and nine times. This chain uses TRBV28 with TRBJ2-5, with 9 positions matching TRBD2. The trim removed 8 bases at V and 2 bases at J, leaving 9 bases unmatched. The CDR3 has 15 amino acids. Germline CDR1 MDHEN, CDR2 SYDVKM. The CDR3 region is CASLREREAQETQYF. The CDR3 nucleotides read TGTGCCAGCCTCCGGGAGCGGGAGGCACAAGAGACCCAGTACTTC.

This chain connects TRBV5-1 to TRBJ2-1; TRBD1 might be the D (5 bases). This CDR3 has 15 residues. Germline CDR1 is SGHRS and CDR2 is YFSETQ. V was trimmed by 4 bases and J by 1 base, leaving 12 bases between them. Written as DNA, the CDR3 is TGCGCCAGCAGCATGGGGCCAGAATCCTACAATGAGCAGTTCTTC. Translated: CASSMGPESYNEQFF.

The V call is TRBV29-1, the J call TRBJ2-7; 9 bases align to TRBD2. Germline values: CDR1 SQVTM, CDR2 ANQGSEA. Losses at the gene ends were 8 bases for V and 4 bases for J; bases not matched to a gene: 6. This CDR3 spans 12 amino acids. CDR3 in amino acids: CSPTSGQYEQYF. The CDR3 DNA is TGCAGCCCAACTAGCGGGCAGTACGAGCAGTACTTC.

The chain has TRBV25-1 and TRBJ2-7; 8 bases match TRBD1. From germline, CDR1 is MGHDK and CDR2 SYGVNS. The CDR3 covers 15 residues. The junction had 3 bases not matched to a gene; V was cut back by 2 bases and J by 0 bases. CDR3 protein: CASSEGGTGSYEQYF. CDR3 in DNA: TGTGCCAGCAGTGAAGGGGGGACAGGCTCCTACGAGCAGTACTTC.

J is TRBJ2-1 and V is TRBV2; 9 positions match TRBD2. Germline CDR1 and CDR2: SNHLY and FYNNEI. The V and J ends lost 11 bases and 7 bases, in that order; junction bases with no gene match: 12. The CDR3 runs to 14 residues. The CDR3 region is CARSLAGGLNEQFF. The CDR3 DNA reads as TGTGCCCGCTCCTTGGCGGGAGGGTTAAATGAGCAGTTCTTC. The entire variable domain, with the rest obtained from reference TRBV2 and TRBJ2-1, is as follows: EPEVTQTPSHQVTQMGQEVILRCVPISNHLYFYWYRQILGQKVEFLVSFYNNEISEKSEIFDDQFSVERPDGSNFTLKIRSTKLEDSAMYFCARSLAGGLNEQFFGPGTRLTVL.

The V and J genes are TRBV18 and TRBJ2-5, with D perhaps TRBD1 (5 bases). The CDR3 has 14 amino acids. Germline V gene sequence: CDR1 KGHSH, CDR2 LQKENI. Trimming took 5 bases from V and 1 from J, leaving 11 bases between them. CDR3 in DNA: TGTGCCAGCTCAGGACGACAGTCCCAAGAGACCCAGTACTTC. It yields the protein CASSGRQSQETQYF.